A selection of T cell receptor beta chains follows, all from one sample in a study of cytomegalovirus exposure and HLA in healthy donors. Using immunoSEQ multiplex PCR, the repertoire was profiled, and TCRdb retains in-frame clones only, with some absent. The sample has 90,000 to 120,000 clones, about 84% seen once; the top ten hold approximately 2.4%. Sequencing was carried out using PBMCs. The receptors were gathered from a man aged 30-40 years in good health and CMV-seronegative. The CDR3 runs from the conserved cysteine through the conserved F or W. D genes are given only for firm matches. Where a row states a size, it is once, few, many or the class of an expanded clone; other rows omit it.

>TRBD1|-|TRBJ1-5|TRBV30
TGTGCCTGGAGGCGGGGGGACAGTGATAGCAATCAGCCCCAGCATTTT
CAWRRGDSDSNQPQHF
>-|-|TRBJ2-2|TRBV7-8
TGTGCCAGCAGCTTAGAAGGGAGACTGACCGGGGAGCTGTTTTTT
CASSLEGRLTGELFF
>-|-|TRBJ1-4|TRBV4-1
TGCGCCACCAGTCCTAACAGCCAGGAAAAACTGTTTTTT
CATSPNSQEKLFF
>-|-|TRBJ1-4|TRBV7-9
TGTGCCAGCAGCCGTTCAGGGGCCAGACCCAGGGATGAAAAACTGTTTTTT
CASSRSGARPRDEKLFF
>-|-|TRBJ1-2|TRBV25-1
TGTGCCAGCAGTTTCCGGGGAGATGGCTACACCTTC
CASSFRGDGYTF
>-|few|TRBJ2-3|TRBV4-2
TGTGCCAGCAGCCAGCTTTTAGGGGACACAGATACGCAGTATTTT
CASSQLLGDTDTQYF
>-|-|TRBJ2-5|TRBV6-4
TGTGCCAGCAGCCCTAGTCAGGGACAAGAGACCCAGTACTTC
CASSPSQGQETQYF
>-|-|TRBJ2-7|TRBV19
TGTGCCAGTATGGGGGCTTCCTACGAGCAGTACTTC
CASMGASYEQYF
>-|-|TRBJ2-3|TRBV18
TGTGCCAGCTCACCACCCCTTAGCACAGATACGCAGTATTTT
CASSPPLSTDTQYF
>TRBD2|-|TRBJ2-7|TRBV5-1
TGCGCCAGCAGCATGGGACTATACTACGAGCAGTACTTC
CASSMGLYYEQYF
>TRBD1|-|TRBJ2-7|TRBV28
TGTGCCAGCAGTTTGGCCGGGACAGGGAGCTCCTACGAGCAGTACTTC
CASSLAGTGSSYEQYF
>-|few|TRBJ2-2|TRBV6-6
TGTGCCAGCAGATCGGGGGAGCTGTTTTTT
CASRSGELFF
>-|once|TRBJ1-1|TRBV28
TGTGCCAGCAGTCCCCAGGCAGGGAGGGGAACTGAAGCTTTCTTT
CASSPQAGRGTEAFF
>TRBD2|few|TRBJ2-1|TRBV5-1
TGCGCCAGCAGCCCGAGCGGGAGGGATAGAGATGAGCAGTTCTTC
CASSPSGRDRDEQFF
>TRBD2|-|TRBJ2-1|TRBV2
TGTGCCAGCGGGACTAGGTTTAATGAGCAGTTCTTC
CASGTRFNEQFF
>-|-|TRBJ2-1|TRBV29-1
TGCAGCACAAGTGTGGGGAGCTCCTACAATGAGCAGTTCTTC
CSTSVGSSYNEQFF
>TRBD2|-|TRBJ2-1|TRBV10-1
TGCGCCAGCACACAAGGCGGGGGGGCCAATGAGCAGTTCTTC
CASTQGGGANEQFF
>-|once|TRBJ1-2|TRBV6-1
TGTGCCAGCAGTGAAGGAGCGGTTATTAACTATGGCTACACCTTC
CASSEGAVINYGYTF
>-|once|TRBJ2-7|TRBV7-6
TGTGCCAGCAGCCCGGGGGATCCTGGAGCCTACGGGCAGTACTTC
CASSPGDPGAYGQYF
>-|-|TRBJ2-1|TRBV5-1
TGCGCCAGCAGCCGGGACTCCGCTGGGGATGAGCAGTTCTTC
CASSRDSAGDEQFF
>TRBD2|once|TRBJ2-1|TRBV27
TGTGCCAGCAGTTCGACTAGCTTGTTAGAAATAAAGTTCTTC
CASSSTSLLEIKFF
>-|-|TRBJ2-7|TRBV1
TGCACCAGCAGCCAAGATAATAGGGTAGCGGGAGCGGGCGAGCAGTACTTC
CTSSQDNRVAGAGEQYF
>-|-|TRBJ1-5|TRBV18
TGTGCCAGCTCTCCGGAGGCTCTGAATCAGCCCCAGCATTTT
CASSPEALNQPQHF